This T cell receptor beta chain comes out of a study of T cell changes during pregnancy in multiple sclerosis. The CDR3 spans 12 residues. Deletions cut 0 bases from V and 4 bases from J, with 7 bases between. Germline V CDR1 and CDR2: GTSNPN, SVGIG (reference sequence). TCRdb's table, derived via immunoSEQ multiplex PCR, lists solely in-frame clones and lacks some. The sample has roughly 30,000 clones; roughly 91% are singletons. V and J are TRBV30 and TRBJ2-7, with D perhaps TRBD1 (6 bases). Sequenced here: CD4+ T cells from peripheral blood mononuclear cells, sampled in the second trimester of pregnancy. The origin of this receptor is a female donor with multiple sclerosis, enrolled in a pregnancy study. The DNA for the CDR3 is TGTGCCTGGAGTGTCGACAGGTACGAGCAGTACTTC. Amino acids: CAWSVDRYEQYF.